The 20 T cell receptor beta chains listed next were all sequenced from one sample in a study of T cells in Graves' hyperthyroidism and ophthalmopathy (dated by TCRdb to between 2018 and 2020). Library method: multiplex PCR. The data were produced on an Illumina HiSeq 2000. The TCR beta CDR3 regions were amplified from the RNA transcripts. The first round of RT-PCR for the TCR CDR3 was performed with the HTBI primer set and the Qiagen OneStep RT-PCR kit. TCRdb reanalyzed the raw reads on its own, using fastp at Q25 for trimming and MiXCR for clone calling, and kept in-frame beta chains. Identical CDR3 proteins give one entry, which carries the most common genes and DNA. The sample table holds about 550,000 distinct CDR3 sequences, of which roughly 20% were seen once. Jointly, the top ten make up 26% of the sample. The sample consisted of blood. Every receptor here comes from a man aged 18 to 35 with Graves' hyperthyroidism.

The chain is built from TRBV28 and TRBJ1-5; TRBD1 agrees at 8 bases. The CDR3 extends over 15 amino acids. The germline CDR1 and CDR2 sequences are MDHEN and SYDVKM. V was pared by 2 bases and J by 6 bases, with 6 bases of the junction left unmatched. The CDR3 DNA reads TGTGCCAGCAGTTTAGACAGGGGAAGGGGTCAGCCCCAGCATTTT. It specifies CASSLDRGRGQPQHF.

This clonotype was recorded many times. CDR3 protein: CASSLALITEAFF. CDR3 coding DNA: TGTGCCAGCAGTTTAGCGCTAATCACTGAAGCTTTCTTT. V gene TRBV12-3 or TRBV12-4 combines with J gene TRBJ1-1, with D hard to call. CDR3 size: 13 residues. The V gene lost 0 bases and the J gene lost 4 bases, with 6 bases spanning the gap.

V is TRBV18 and J is TRBJ1-1, with 10 bases lining up with TRBD1. Germline loops: CDR1 KGHSH, CDR2 LQKENI. V shed 2 bases and J 1 base; nucleotides not matched to a gene: 4. The CDR3 length is 16 residues. The CDR3 reads CASSPKGQGTNTEAFF. CDR3 coding DNA: TGTGCCAGCTCACCAAAGGGACAGGGGACGAACACTGAAGCTTTCTTT.

This clonotype appeared a few times. The V gene is TRBV6-5, the J gene TRBJ2-7, with 9 nucleotides matching TRBD1. V lost 4 bases and J lost 6; bases outside the gene matches: 4. This CDR3 comprises 13 residues. Germline V gene lookup returns CDR1 MNHEY and CDR2 SVGAGI. The DNA for the CDR3 is TGTGCCAGCAGTTTGGGACAGGGTGCCGAGCAGTACTTC. It is translated as CASSLGQGAEQYF.

This clonotype was detected ten times or more. Sequence at one end of the junction differs from germline and may be a read error. The chain is built from TRBV6-6 and TRBJ1-2; D is undetermined. Germline CDR1 MNHNY, CDR2 SVGAGI (reference sequence). The CDR3 consists of 12 residues. The CDR3 coding sequence is TGTGTCAGCTGGTGGGCAGGAAGAGGCTACACCTTC. It yields the protein CVSWWAGRGYTF.

This clonotype appeared many times. The V gene is TRBV10-3, the J gene TRBJ2-5; 7 nucleotides match TRBD2. This CDR3 comprises 14 residues. V shed 2 bases and J 4 bases; nucleotides not matched to a gene: 4. CDR1 ENHRY and CDR2 SYGVKD come from the germline V gene. CDR3 sequence reads: CAISETGGRETQYF. The CDR3 DNA follows: TGTGCCATCAGTGAGACGGGGGGACGAGAGACCCAGTACTTC.

This clonotype came up many times. The J gene is TRBJ1-1, the V gene TRBV6-1; weak D call: TRBD1 (6 bases). Germline V gene sequence: CDR1 MNHNS, CDR2 SASEGT. The CDR3 has 14 residues. Deletions cut 6 bases from V and 1 base from J, with 12 bases between. The DNA for the CDR3 is TGTGCCAGCAGACCACAGGGTAAGAACACTGAAGCTTTCTTT. This encodes CASRPQGKNTEAFF.

There are many counts of this clonotype. Here the CDR3 reads CASSDPPGIGAFSEQYF. The CDR3 DNA is TGTGCCAGCAGTGACCCTCCGGGTATAGGGGCGTTCTCCGAGCAGTACTTC. The chain joins TRBV6-4 to TRBJ2-7; perhaps TRBD1 as D (5 bases). Trimming took off 2 bases at V and 6 bases at J, with 23 bases between the two ends. The CDR3 runs to 17 residues. The germline V gene has CDR1 MRHNA and CDR2 SNTAGT.

V usage is TRBV6-1 and J usage is TRBJ2-3; D assignment may be TRBD1 or TRBD2 (5 bases each). This CDR3 has 16 amino acids. The germline V gene has CDR1 MNHNS and CDR2 SASEGT. Trimming stripped 5 bases from V and 4 bases from J, with 19 bases between. In DNA form, the CDR3 reads TGTGCCAGCAGTCGAGGGGACCTCGCCGGCGCAGATACGCAGTATTTT. Translating it yields CASSRGDLAGADTQYF.

The chain combines TRBV7-8 with TRBJ2-7; 7 bases fit TRBD1. Trimming cost V 0 bases and J 2 bases; bases outside gene matches: 4. This CDR3 region has 15 residues. CDR1 and CDR2 (germline): SGHVS, FQNEAQ. CDR3 residues: CASSLARDRPYEQYF. The CDR3 bases are TGTGCCAGCAGCTTAGCCAGGGACAGACCCTACGAGCAGTACTTC.

This clonotype was recorded many times. V is TRBV30 and J is TRBJ1-1; D is possibly TRBD1 (6 bases). The CDR3 is 13 amino acids. CDR1 and CDR2 from the germline V gene are GTSNPN and SVGIG (reference sequence). The V end was cut by 2 bases, the J end by 1 base, with 8 bases between. CDR3 loop: CAWSRTANTEAFF. The CDR3 DNA reads as TGTGCCTGGAGTCGGACAGCGAACACTGAAGCTTTCTTT. The full variable domain, with the rest looked up from reference TRBV30 and TRBJ1-1, is SQTIHQWPATLVQPVGSPLSLECTVEGTSNPNLYWYRQAAGRGLQLLFYSVGIGQISSEVPQNLSASRPQDRQFILSSKKLLLSDSGFYLCAWSRTANTEAFFGQGTRLTVV.

This clonotype came up many times. The chain links TRBV10-3 to TRBJ2-5, with a tentative D call TRBD2 (6 bases). Trimming shortened V by 4 bases and J by 4 bases, and 19 bases separated the two germline ends. CDR3 length: 16 residues. Germline loops: CDR1 ENHRY, CDR2 SYGVKD. CDR3 nucleotides: TGTGCCATCAGTGTCGGACCGGGCCTGGGGGGAGAGACCCAGTACTTC. Translating gives CAISVGPGLGGETQYF.

At least ten counts were recorded for this clonotype. The CDR3 sequence: CASSDGQGSNQPQHF. Here the CDR3 DNA reads TGTGCCAGCAGTGACGGACAGGGTAGCAATCAGCCCCAGCATTTT. The rearrangement joins TRBV6-1 to TRBJ1-5; 8 nucleotides match TRBD1. Germline assignment: CDR1 MNHNS and CDR2 SASEGT. Trimming removed 3 bases from V and 0 bases from J; junction bases left unmatched: 1. The CDR3 sequence is 15 residues long.

This clonotype was found a few times. The rearrangement uses TRBV3-1 and TRBJ1-5; the D is unclear. This CDR3 comprises 15 residues. V was clipped by 5 bases and J by 2 bases, with 13 bases between them. CDR1 and CDR2 from the germline V gene are LGHDT and YNNKEL (reference sequence). DNA for the CDR3: TGTGCCAGCAGCTCGCACGGGGAGGGCAATCAGCCCCAGCATTTT. This translates into CASSSHGEGNQPQHF.

This clonotype has a count of ten or more. This rearrangement joins TRBV12-3 or TRBV12-4 to TRBJ2-2; D gene ambiguous. The CDR3 length is 12 residues. The V gene lost 3 bases and the J gene lost 6 bases, with 5 bases spanning the gap. In nucleotides, the CDR3 is TGTGCCAGCAGTTTCCTTCCCGGGGAGCTGTTTTTT. Its protein is CASSFLPGELFF.

This clonotype was seen many times. The rearrangement joins TRBV15 to TRBJ1-1; 8 nucleotides match TRBD1. Germline CDR1 is LNHNV and CDR2 is YYDKDF (reference sequence). The ends lost 5 bases at V and 6 bases at J; junction bases unmatched: 5. This CDR3 region has 13 residues. CDR3: CATSSYRGAEAFF. The CDR3 region has the DNA TGTGCCACCAGCTCCTACAGGGGGGCTGAAGCTTTCTTT.

Ten or more counts support this clonotype. V is TRBV6-1 and J is TRBJ1-2; D is perhaps TRBD1 (6 bases). There are 13 residues in the CDR3. CDR1 and CDR2 from the germline V gene are MNHNS and SASEGT. The germline V and J ends were trimmed by 4 bases and 8 bases, with 14 bases remaining between them. The CDR3 loop is CASSAQGREGYTF. The CDR3 region has the DNA TGTGCCAGCAGTGCACAGGGAAGGGAAGGCTACACCTTC.

About this clonotype itself: One junction end does not reproduce the germline sequence, and a read error may be involved. This chain joins TRBV30 and TRBJ1-5; D remains unclear. Germline V CDR1 and CDR2: GTSNPN, SVGIG (reference sequence). CDR3 length equals 13 residues. The CDR3 is CAWNGSPNHPQHF. The CDR3 DNA sequence: TGTGCCTGGAACGGGTCCCCGAATCATCCCCAGCATTTT.

The chain joins TRBV6-1 to TRBJ1-2; no clear D gene. In germline, CDR1 is MNHNS, CDR2 SASEGT. Trimming cost V 1 base and J 4 bases, with 7 bases left between them. The CDR3 runs 13 residues. In nucleotides, the CDR3 is TGTGCCAGCAGTGAAGTGACGCCCTATGGCTACACCTTC. Translating it yields CASSEVTPYGYTF.

This clonotype showed up many times. This chain uses TRBV2 with TRBJ1-3; no clear D gene. The CDR3 is made up of 16 amino acids. Germline loops: CDR1 SNHLY, CDR2 FYNNEI. V was shortened by 0 bases and J by 2 bases, with 11 bases between the two germline ends. The CDR3: CASSEASVRPGNTIYF. The CDR3 nucleotides read TGTGCCAGCAGTGAAGCTTCCGTGCGGCCTGGAAACACCATATATTTT.